The 27 T cell receptor beta chains reported below all come from one sample, sequenced in a study of shared clonotypes between healthy human individuals. TCRdb keeps only in-frame clones here, not all; method: immunoSEQ multiplex PCR. Here the sample spans about 2,100,000 clones, about 93% being singletons. The naive CD8 fraction comprised CD45RO-negative cells positively selected for CCR7 and excluded terminally differentiated effector memory CD45RA+ cells. The sequenced sample was naive CD8+ T cells from PBMCs. These receptors all stem from a man aged 18-30 years in good health. Some clones in this sample may be carry-over from other donors' samples.

This clone was counted once. The rearrangement uses TRBV4-1 and TRBJ1-3, with D hard to call. CDR3 length equals 17 residues. Germline CDR1 reads MGHRA; CDR2 reads YSYEKL. V lost 0 bases, J lost 0 bases, and 12 bases lay in between. The CDR3 here is CASSQDQTRTSGNTIYF. The CDR3 DNA reads TGCGCCAGCAGCCAAGATCAGACCCGGACCTCTGGAAACACCATATATTTT.

The chain's CDR3 is CASSAPTLNTGELFF. CDR3 DNA: TGTGCCAGCAGCGCCCCGACCCTAAACACCGGGGAGCTGTTTTTT. The rearrangement links TRBV9 to TRBJ2-2; D call uncertain. This CDR3 contains 15 residues. Germline V gives CDR1 SGDLS, CDR2 YYNGEE. Between the trimmed V and J ends, which lost 3 bases and 2 bases, there was a span of 11 bases.

The chain links TRBV7-3 to TRBJ2-3; 8 bases align to TRBD1. Germline V gives CDR1 SGHTA, CDR2 FQGTGA. V shed 5 bases and J 4 bases; nucleotides not matched to a gene: 11. The CDR3 contains 16 residues. This CDR3 reads CASSGPGQGIADTQYF. The CDR3 DNA is TGTGCCAGCAGCGGCCCCGGACAGGGTATAGCAGATACGCAGTATTTT.

This chain connects TRBV7-6 to TRBJ2-3; 7 bases fit TRBD2. CDR3 length: 17 residues. Germline-derived CDR1 and CDR2 are SGHVS and FNYEAQ. V was pared by 0 bases and J by 5 bases, with 11 bases of the junction left unmatched. CDR3 DNA: TGTGCCAGCAGCTTAGCGCTGACCGGACTAGGAGTAGATACGCAGTATTTT. Protein product: CASSLALTGLGVDTQYF.

The chain employs TRBV11-2 and TRBJ2-1; TRBD2 aligns across 10 bases. Germline trimming cut 5 bases from V and 2 bases from J; bases unmatched to any gene: 3. Germline CDR1 reads SGHAT; CDR2 reads FQNNGV. The CDR3 spans 15 residues. The DNA for the CDR3 is TGTGCCAGCAGCGCACTAGCGGGACCCTACAATGAGCAGTTCTTC. Translated, it gives CASSALAGPYNEQFF.

The V and J genes are TRBV7-8 and TRBJ2-1, with a tentative D call TRBD1 (6 bases). The germline CDR1 and CDR2 sequences are SGHVS and FQNEAQ. The V end lost 7 bases, the J end lost 6 bases, and 19 bases lay between the germline ends. The CDR3 totals 15 residues. DNA for the CDR3: TGTGCCAGCATCGAACCGGGACACCGTACCAATGAGCAGTTCTTC. Translating it yields CASIEPGHRTNEQFF.

This chain uses TRBV10-2 with TRBJ2-7; D call uncertain. This CDR3 spans 14 amino acids. V lost 6 bases to trimming and J lost 5 bases, with 17 bases between them. Germline V gene data show CDR1 as WSHSY and CDR2 as SAAADI. Written as DNA, the CDR3 is TGCGCCAGCAGCCCCGCCCCTCCCCCCCACGAGCAGTACTTC. This sequence encodes CASSPAPPPHEQYF.

The chain combines TRBV11-3 with TRBJ2-1, with 7 positions matching TRBD2. The CDR3 runs 15 residues. V dropped 5 bases and J dropped 4; count of bases not matched to a gene: 8. Germline V gene lookup returns CDR1 SGHNT and CDR2 YENEEA. The CDR3 DNA reads TGTGCCAGCAGCCCCGCGGGAGCCGATTACAATGAGCAGTTCTTC. It yields the protein CASSPAGADYNEQFF.

The chain couples TRBV7-8 to TRBJ2-1; tentatively, D is TRBD2 (5 bases). V gave up 1 base and J gave up 4 bases, with 23 bases separating them. CDR3 length: 19 amino acids. Germline-derived CDR1 and CDR2 are SGHVS and FQNEAQ. This CDR3 is CASSLVGEEAGDWYNEQFF. CDR3 DNA sequence: TGTGCCAGCAGCTTAGTGGGTGAGGAGGCTGGAGATTGGTACAATGAGCAGTTCTTC. The variable domain in full, with the rest retrieved from reference TRBV7-8 and TRBJ2-1, is GAGVSQSPRYKVAKRGQDVALRCDPISGHVSLFWYQQALGQGPEFLTYFQNEAQLDKSGLPSDRFFAERPEGSVSTLKIQRTQQEDSAVYLCASSLVGEEAGDWYNEQFFGPGTRLTVL.

The rearrangement uses TRBV7-9 and TRBJ2-2; D tentatively reads TRBD1 or TRBD2 (5 bases each). The CDR3 contains 15 residues. Germline values: CDR1 SEHNR, CDR2 FQNEAQ (reference sequence). The V end lost 1 base, the J end lost 5 bases, and 11 bases lay between the germline ends. The CDR3 nucleotides read TGTGCCAGCAGCTTAGATCAGGGACGGACCGGGGAGCTGTTTTTT. It is translated as CASSLDQGRTGELFF.

This chain uses TRBV6-6 with TRBJ2-1, with TRBD2 matching over 10 bases. V trimming: 3 bases; J trimming: 5 bases; junction bases outside the gene matches: 7. This CDR3 comprises 16 residues. Germline V gives CDR1 MNHNY, CDR2 SVGAGI (reference sequence). CDR3 residues: CASSYVTSGTNNEQFF. CDR3 DNA sequence: TGTGCCAGCAGTTATGTCACTAGCGGGACTAACAATGAGCAGTTCTTC.

Points on this clone: Within the sample, other DNA sequences also encode this same CDR3. The V and J genes are TRBV9 and TRBJ1-1, with a weak D call TRBD1 (5 bases). V was cut by 2 bases and J by 4 bases, with 9 bases left in between. Germline values: CDR1 SGDLS, CDR2 YYNGEE. CDR3 length: 13 amino acids. As DNA, the CDR3 is TGTGCCAGCAGCGTGGCAGGGCTCACTGAAGCTTTCTTT. Protein sequence: CASSVAGLTEAFF.

The chain recombines TRBV7-2 with TRBJ1-4, with unresolved D. Between the trimmed V and J ends, which lost 6 bases and 7 bases, there was a span of 12 bases. Germline V gene data show CDR1 as SGHTA and CDR2 as FQGNSA. CDR3 length: 13 residues. The CDR3 coding sequence is TGTGCCAGCAGTTCAGAGGCGCTTGAAAAACTGTTTTTT. It is translated as CASSSEALEKLFF.

The chain joins TRBV6-8 to TRBJ2-7, with no clear D. Germline V lookup: CDR1 MNHGY, CDR2 SAAAGT. The germline V and J ends were trimmed by 5 bases and 3 bases, with 17 bases remaining between them. The length of the CDR3 is 15 residues. The CDR3 here is CASSRAVLFCYEQYF. CDR3 nucleotides: TGTGCCAGCAGTCGCGCCGTCCTGTTTTGCTACGAGCAGTACTTC.

Of note for this clone: This same CDR3 is encoded by further DNA sequences in the sample. V is TRBV27 and J is TRBJ2-2; no firm D call. The CDR3 spans 14 residues. The V end was cut by 4 bases, the J end by 2 bases, with 8 bases between. Germline assignment: CDR1 MNHEY and CDR2 SMNVEV (reference sequence). Written as DNA, the CDR3 is TGTGCCAGCAGTTGGACGGCTAACACCGGGGAGCTGTTTTTT. This gives the protein CASSWTANTGELFF.

V gene TRBV27 combines with J gene TRBJ2-5; TRBD2 is a possible D gene (7 bases). From germline, CDR1 is MNHEY and CDR2 SMNVEV (reference sequence). The ends were cut back, 4 bases at V and 5 bases at J, with 14 bases in the middle. CDR3 length: 14 amino acids. The CDR3 loop is CASSSMAGAETQYF. The CDR3 DNA is TGTGCCAGCAGTTCCATGGCGGGGGCTGAGACCCAGTACTTC.

CDR3 protein: CAISESVPDTQYF. In nucleotides, the CDR3 is TGTGCCATCAGTGAGTCCGTCCCAGATACGCAGTATTTT. This chain links TRBV10-3 with TRBJ2-3; no firm D call. Germline lookup yields CDR1 ENHRY and CDR2 SYGVKD. V dropped 0 bases and J dropped 4 bases, with 5 bases sitting between them. The CDR3 extends over 13 amino acids.

As to this clone: The same CDR3 also results from other DNA sequences found in this sample. The chain is built from TRBV28 and TRBJ2-3, with 7 bases that match TRBD1. The CDR3 extends over 13 amino acids. The trim removed 6 bases at V and 6 bases at J, leaving 6 bases unmatched. Germline CDR1 and CDR2: MDHEN and SYDVKM. This CDR3 is CASSSGTADTQYF. The CDR3 DNA follows: TGTGCCAGCAGCTCGGGGACAGCCGATACGCAGTATTTT.

This chain links TRBV9 with TRBJ2-4, with 9 bases lining up with TRBD2. CDR1 is SGDLS, CDR2 YYNGEE, per germline. V shed 1 base and J 1 base; nucleotides not matched to a gene: 3. CDR3 length: 16 amino acids. CDR3 DNA sequence: TGTGCCAGCAGCGTACCGCGGGAGGGGGCCAAAAACATTCAGTACTTC. Translation gives CASSVPREGAKNIQYF.

The rearrangement links TRBV27 to TRBJ2-7, with 11 bases lining up with TRBD1. The germline V gene has CDR1 MNHEY and CDR2 SMNVEV (reference sequence). The V gene end was trimmed by 5 bases and the J gene end by 6 bases; junction bases not matched to a gene: 6. The CDR3 covers 14 residues. CDR3 sequence: CASSPGTGGGEQYF. For the CDR3, the DNA is TGTGCCAGCAGTCCCGGGACAGGGGGTGGCGAGCAGTACTTC.

V and J are TRBV7-9 and TRBJ2-7; D ambiguous. Deletions cut 2 bases from V and 2 bases from J, with 13 bases between. The CDR3 runs to 15 residues. CDR1 and CDR2 from the germline V gene are SEHNR and FQNEAQ (reference sequence). The CDR3 coding sequence is TGTGCCAGCAGCTTAACCGGACGGATGACCTACGAGCAGTACTTC. Translated: CASSLTGRMTYEQYF.

This clone has a single count. Other nucleotide sequences from this sample produce the same CDR3. The chain carries TRBV7-3 and TRBJ1-1, with 8 bases aligning to TRBD1. From germline, CDR1 is SGHTA and CDR2 FQGTGA. The trim removed 5 bases at V and 7 bases at J, leaving 12 bases unmatched. The CDR3 has 15 amino acids. The CDR3 DNA is TGTGCCAGCAGCACTACCGGACAGGGCAGAAGTGAAGCTTTCTTT. This codes for CASSTTGQGRSEAFF.

This chain connects TRBV6-5 to TRBJ1-1; D unclear. Germline V gene sequence: CDR1 MNHEY, CDR2 SVGAGI. This CDR3 has 12 amino acids. V lost 2 bases and J 7 bases, leaving 8 bases between the germline ends. The CDR3 protein is CASSYVGGEAFF. The CDR3 DNA reads TGTGCCAGCAGTTACGTCGGCGGTGAAGCTTTCTTT.

As to this clone: The identical CDR3 is also encoded by other nucleotide sequences in the sample. The CDR3 DNA reads as TGTGCCAGCAGTTTGTCTGGGGCTGGGGAAAAACTGTTTTTT. Translation: CASSLSGAGEKLFF. The chain combines TRBV28 with TRBJ1-4; the D gene is possibly TRBD1 (5 bases). Per the germline V gene, CDR1 is MDHEN and CDR2 is SYDVKM. There are 14 residues in the CDR3. Trimming took off 3 bases at V and 8 bases at J, with 13 bases between the two ends.

The chain uses TRBV2 and TRBJ2-7, with 9 bases lining up with TRBD1. The CDR3 covers 16 residues. CDR1 and CDR2 (germline): SNHLY, FYNNEI. The V gene end was trimmed by 0 bases and the J gene end by 3 bases; junction bases not matched to a gene: 6. The CDR3 bases are TGTGCCAGCAGTGAAGCCGGGACAGGGAAGGGCTACGAGCAGTACTTC. Translation gives CASSEAGTGKGYEQYF.

This clone was seen once. This chain connects TRBV28 to TRBJ2-7; TRBD1 or TRBD2 may be the D gene (5 bases each). V lost 6 bases and J 5 bases, leaving 17 bases between the germline ends. Germline CDR1 MDHEN, CDR2 SYDVKM. This CDR3 contains 14 residues. The CDR3 DNA is TGTGCCAGCAGGCCCTCAGAGGGGCTCCACGAGCAGTACTTC. Translation gives CASRPSEGLHEQYF.

This rearrangement joins TRBV29-1 to TRBJ2-7; 12 bases line up with TRBD1. J was trimmed by 2 bases and V by 5 bases; bases with no gene match: 19. The germline CDR1 and CDR2 sequences are SQVTM and ANQGSEA. CDR3 size: 19 residues. CDR3 coding DNA: TGCAGCGTTTTAATCCTGTCTGGGACAGGGGGCATCTGGACCTACGAGCAGTACTTC. Residues: CSVLILSGTGGIWTYEQYF.